This T cell receptor beta chain is from a study of blood T cells in healthy people across ages. Combining a sample-barcoded 5' primer with a J-beta primer mix, a second PCR ran for about 7 to 11 cycles. TCRdb analysed the 5' RACE reads with MiXCR anew, one entry per CDR3 protein. The sample consists of around 990,000 distinct CDR3 sequences, about 23% of them appearing once. CDR3 length equals 14 residues. V lost 3 bases and J 6 bases, leaving 15 bases between the germline ends. This clonotype was picked up a small number of times. The data also belong to a second study, concerning T cells of mothers and their children.

The chain couples TRBV12-3 or TRBV12-4 to TRBJ2-7; tentative D call: TRBD2 (6 bases). Material: blood. The sequence was obtained from a girl aged 2 to 10 in good health. CDR3 coding DNA: TGTGCCAGCAGTTTGTACGGGGGTGTAAGCGAGCAGTACTTC. Amino acids: CASSLYGGVSEQYF.